The entry below gives a single T cell receptor beta chain sequence along with its context. Germline lookup yields CDR1 MDHEN and CDR2 SYDVKM. This CDR3 is 14 amino acids long. Unmatched junction bases numbered 6, after V lost 6 bases and J lost 5 bases. The data originate from a study of human T cells and chemical hapten exposure. Looking at the study overall: Yields of TCR per sample differed, chiefly owing to small differences in pooled library volume.

TCRdb ran MiXCR on the RACE reads and lists one entry per CDR3 protein. The sample yields approximately 74,000 distinct CDR3 sequences, 25% to 40% seen once. Time point defined: patch test 1, 2 weeks after DPC sensitization. As to treatment: therapeutic diphenylcyclopropenone sensitization with weekly scalp DPC. Total RNA extraction was carried out from unfractionated whole blood. This chain joins TRBV28 and TRBJ1-5, with 8 bases aligning to TRBD1. The TCR sequence derives from a man aged 40-49 years with alopecia areata. Some clones in this sample may be carry-over from other donors' samples. The sample was whole blood, taken in connection with sensitization to the hapten diphenylcyclopropenone (DPC). Written as DNA, the CDR3 is TGTGCCAGCAGCCGGGACAGGATGGATCAGCCCCAGCATTTT. Translating gives CASSRDRMDQPQHF. Full variable domain (remainder filled in from reference TRBV28 and TRBJ1-5): DVKVTQSSRYLVKRTGEKVFLECVQDMDHENMFWYRQDPGLGLRLIYFSYDVKMKEKGDIPEGYSVSREKKERFSLILESASTNQTSMYLCASSRDRMDQPQHFGDGTRLSIL.